The sequence of this T cell receptor (beta chain) was determined in a study of cytomegalovirus exposure and HLA in healthy donors. Study details: As released early, the data held roughly 85 million unique TCRs from HLA-typed donors.

The PCR employed 60 Vbeta primers together with 13 Jbeta primers. Assay used: immunoSEQ multiplex PCR; TCRdb lists only in-frame clones, some missing. This table holds about 130,000 clones. The CDR3 runs to 13 residues. Trimming stripped 0 bases from V and 6 bases from J, with 9 bases between. Germline V gene data show CDR1 as SGHDN and CDR2 as FVKESK. The sequence was obtained from a woman aged 40 to 55 in good health and CMV-seropositive. The sequencing sample was made of PBMCs. The chain links TRBV14 to TRBJ2-7; D remains unclear. In DNA, the CDR3 is TGTGCCAGCAGCCAAGAAGCGAGAGGCGAGCAGTACTTC. It is translated as CASSQEARGEQYF.